The subject of this entry is one T cell receptor (beta chain). Antigen specificity is unknown. Trimming removed 4 bases from V and 4 bases from J; junction bases left unmatched: 15. The CDR3 is 20 amino acids. Germline V gene lookup returns CDR1 SGHRS and CDR2 YFSETQ. This specimen belongs to a study of cytomegalovirus exposure and HLA in healthy donors. The study's findings and limits: Another analysis was done later, and it associated over 15,000 TCR beta sequences with HLA alleles at 0.05 false discovery rate.

Amplification used 60 Vbeta primers and 13 Jbeta primers. Per the original methods: There were around 80 million unique TCR beta chains by a later count, and approximately 10 million of them were shared. The protocol was immunoSEQ multiplex PCR, while the TCRdb copy is restricted to in-frame clones and leaves out a portion. Clonal size and the V and J genes are those of that table, whereas D and trimming came from the DNA. The table lists about 100,000 clones, less than 85% of them singletons, with approximately 2.8% in the top ten. This clonotype was obtained from a man aged 35 to 55 in good health and CMV-seronegative. Sequencing input: PBMCs. The chain combines TRBV5-1 with TRBJ2-1; the match to TRBD2 covers 15 bases. The CDR3 DNA sequence: TGCGCCAGCAGCGCCCAACCGGGGACTAGCGGGGGGAACTCGTACAATGAGCAGTTCTTC. Translated, it gives CASSAQPGTSGGNSYNEQFF.